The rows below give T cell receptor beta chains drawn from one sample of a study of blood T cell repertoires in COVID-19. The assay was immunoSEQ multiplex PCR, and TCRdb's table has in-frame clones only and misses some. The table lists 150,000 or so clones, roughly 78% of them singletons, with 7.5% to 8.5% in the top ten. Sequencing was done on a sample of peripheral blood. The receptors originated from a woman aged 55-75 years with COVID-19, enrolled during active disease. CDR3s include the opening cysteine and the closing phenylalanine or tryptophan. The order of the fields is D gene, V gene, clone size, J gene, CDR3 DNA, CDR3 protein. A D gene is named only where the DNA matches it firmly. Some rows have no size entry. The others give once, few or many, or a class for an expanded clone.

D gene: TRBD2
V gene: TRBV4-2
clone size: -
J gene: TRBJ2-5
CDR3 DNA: TGTGCCAGCAGCCAAGAGGGTAGCGGGGGCCTTCAAGAGACCCAGTACTTC
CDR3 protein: CASSQEGSGGLQETQYF

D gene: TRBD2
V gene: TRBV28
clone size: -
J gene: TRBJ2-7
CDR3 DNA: TGTGCCAGCAGCGTACCGGGACTAGCGGGAGGGCCCGAGCAGTACTTC
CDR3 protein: CASSVPGLAGGPEQYF

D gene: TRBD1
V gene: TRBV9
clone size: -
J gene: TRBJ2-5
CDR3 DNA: TGTGCCAGCAGCAGATCACAGGGGAAAGAGACCCAGTACTTC
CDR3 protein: CASSRSQGKETQYF

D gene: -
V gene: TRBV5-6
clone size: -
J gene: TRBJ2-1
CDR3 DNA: TGTGCCGGCAGCTTGGTTTATTGGCCTAATGAGCAGTTCTTC
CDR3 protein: CAGSLVYWPNEQFF

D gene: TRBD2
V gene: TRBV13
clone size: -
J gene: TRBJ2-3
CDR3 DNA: TGTGCCAGCAGCCCACGGACTAGCGGGGTAGCGTATACGCAGTATTTT
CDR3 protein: CASSPRTSGVAYTQYF

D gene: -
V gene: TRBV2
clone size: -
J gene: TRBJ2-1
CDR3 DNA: TGTGCCAGCAGCAGGGGATTCTACAATGAGCAGTTCTTC
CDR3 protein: CASSRGFYNEQFF

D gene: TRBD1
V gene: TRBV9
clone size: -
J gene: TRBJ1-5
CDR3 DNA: TGTGCCAGCGGCTGGGGACAGGGGGCCAATCAGCCCCAGCATTTT
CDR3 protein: CASGWGQGANQPQHF

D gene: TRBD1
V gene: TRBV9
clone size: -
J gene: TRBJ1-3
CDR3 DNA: TGTGCCAGCAGCGTCCGGGACAGGGGTTACACCATATATTTT
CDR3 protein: CASSVRDRGYTIYF

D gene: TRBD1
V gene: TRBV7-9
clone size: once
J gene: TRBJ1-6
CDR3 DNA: TGTGCCAGCAGCTTACCCCGGGACAGAGCACGCTCCTATAATTCACCCCTCCACTTT
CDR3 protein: CASSLPRDRARSYNSPLHF

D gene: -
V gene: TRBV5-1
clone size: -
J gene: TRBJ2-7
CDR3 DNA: TGCGCCAGCAGCTTGATTAGCAGCTACGAGCAGTACTTC
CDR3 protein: CASSLISSYEQYF

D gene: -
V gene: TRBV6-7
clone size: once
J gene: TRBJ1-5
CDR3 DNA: TGTGCCAGCAGTTACTCGGGGGCTCAGCCCCAGCATTTT
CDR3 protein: CASSYSGAQPQHF

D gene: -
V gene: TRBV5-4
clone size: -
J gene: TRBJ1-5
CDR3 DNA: TGTGCCAGCAGCGAAATGGGGGCTTATCAGCCCCAGCATTTT
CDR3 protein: CASSEMGAYQPQHF